This T cell receptor (beta chain) came from a study of radiation and T cells in renal cell carcinoma. The CDR3 is 15 residues long. Trimming shortened V by 2 bases and J by 5 bases, and 14 bases separated the two germline ends. The germline gives CDR1 LGHNA, CDR2 YSLEER. Time point: blood 2 weeks post-SBRT. Treatment meaning: 15 Gy SBRT to primary tumor, nephrectomy 4 weeks later. After SBRT, blood was collected at 2 and 4 weeks, plus baseline. Clear cell pathology was present in this patient's renal cell carcinoma. Study-level findings and limits: In blood, top tumor clones expanded by 2 weeks, shrinking by 4.

Some clones are missing from TCRdb's copy, which holds only in-frame ones; the method was immunoSEQ multiplex PCR. The data contain about 120,000 clones, 70% to 90% of them singletons. There are a few counts of this clone. Its antigen is unidentified. V gene TRBV4-3 combines with J gene TRBJ2-3; perhaps TRBD2 as D (6 bases). The sequence came from a woman in her sixties or seventies with renal cell carcinoma. The sequencing here drew on blood, taken from a patient whose treatment included radiotherapy and nephrectomy. The CDR3 sequence: CASSQRTTGEDTQYF. The CDR3 region has the DNA TGCGCCAGCAGCCAACGGACGACGGGAGAAGATACGCAGTATTTT.